The 18 T cell receptor beta chains listed next were all sequenced from one sample in a study of neurological immune-mediated disorders. Each CDR3 protein gets one entry after TCRdb re-called the 5' RACE reads with MiXCR. The sample shows about 120,000 distinct CDR3 sequences, about 3.2% of them seen only once. Sequencing input: PBMCs. The receptors derive from a woman between 25 and 40 years old with multiple sclerosis.

Ten or more counts support this clonotype. The junction departs from germline at one end; a sequencing error may be responsible. The CDR3 is CSARTSGSRDTQYF. The CDR3 region has the DNA TGCAGTGCGCGGACTAGCGGGAGCAGAGATACGCAGTATTTT. The chain joins TRBV20-1 to TRBJ2-3; 13 bases map to TRBD2. The germline gives CDR1 DFQATT, CDR2 SNEGSKA (reference sequence). The CDR3 covers 14 residues.

This clonotype was seen ten or more times. J is TRBJ2-6 and V is TRBV7-8; no reliable D call. Germline V gene lookup returns CDR1 SGHVS and CDR2 FQNEAQ. The CDR3 runs to 16 residues. The ends were cut back, 4 bases at V and 5 bases at J, with 15 bases in the middle. CDR3 bases: TGTGCCAGCAGCTCAAACCGGCCCACGCGGGCCAACGTCCTGACTTTC. Translation: CASSSNRPTRANVLTF.

This clonotype was recorded at least ten times. The gene calls are TRBV20-1 and TRBJ2-7; D could derive from TRBD1 or TRBD2 (5 bases each). Germline V CDR1 and CDR2: DFQATT, SNEGSKA (reference sequence). The V end lost 2 bases, the J end lost 1 base, and 9 bases lay between the germline ends. This CDR3 region has 13 residues. CDR3: CSARRDPSYEQYF. The DNA for the CDR3 is TGCAGTGCTAGAAGGGACCCGTCCTACGAGCAGTACTTC.

This clonotype was detected ten times or more. The chain recombines TRBV10-3 with TRBJ2-1; 13 nucleotides agree with TRBD2. The CDR3 length is 19 residues. V dropped 0 bases and J dropped 6; count of bases not matched to a gene: 11. Germline loops: CDR1 ENHRY, CDR2 SYGVKD. This CDR3 reads CAISESPLAGGFRVNEQFF. The CDR3 DNA reads as TGTGCCATCAGTGAGTCCCCACTAGCGGGAGGGTTTCGGGTCAATGAGCAGTTCTTC.

This clonotype was observed at least ten times. The chain has TRBV4-1 and TRBJ1-6; D call uncertain. The CDR3 has 16 amino acids. CDR1 is MGHRA, CDR2 YSYEKL, per germline. The V end lost 0 bases, the J end lost 0 bases, and 6 bases lay between the germline ends. CDR3 residues: CASSQEIDSYNSPLHF. Written as DNA, the CDR3 is TGCGCCAGCAGCCAAGAGATAGACTCCTATAATTCACCCCTCCACTTT.

This clonotype occurred many times. The chain's CDR3 is CASSTGSSYNSPLHF. The CDR3 nucleotides are TGTGCCAGCAGCACAGGGAGCTCCTATAATTCACCCCTCCACTTT. V gene TRBV5-6 combines with J gene TRBJ1-6; D might be TRBD1 (6 bases). Germline CDR1 and CDR2: SGHDT and YYEEEE. V was clipped by 4 bases and J by 0 bases, with 8 bases between them. The length of the CDR3 is 15 residues.

There are many counts of this clonotype. V and J are TRBV20-1 and TRBJ1-2; 9 nucleotides agree with TRBD1. The trim removed 5 bases at V and 1 base at J, leaving 2 bases unmatched. The germline CDR1 and CDR2 sequences are DFQATT and SNEGSKA (reference sequence). The CDR3 spans 13 residues. The DNA of the CDR3 is TGCAGTGCTCGGGACAGGGTTAACTATGGCTACACCTTC. Protein sequence: CSARDRVNYGYTF.

There are a few counts of this clonotype. This chain uses TRBV18 with TRBJ2-7, with a possible D match to TRBD1 (6 bases). CDR3 length: 14 residues. V lost 3 bases to trimming and J lost 6 bases, with 15 bases between them. Germline loops: CDR1 KGHSH, CDR2 LQKENI. The CDR3 DNA follows: TGTGCCAGCTCACCCTCCAACAGGGCTGGCGAGCAGTACTTC. This translates into CASSPSNRAGEQYF.

There are many counts of this clonotype. The genes are TRBV5-8 and TRBJ2-1, with 7 bases that match TRBD2. Per the germline V gene, CDR1 is SGHTS and CDR2 is YDEGEE. V dropped 0 bases and J dropped 2; count of bases not matched to a gene: 5. The CDR3 is 16 amino acids. In DNA, the CDR3 is TGTGCCAGCAGCTTGGACGGGACTATAACCTACAATGAGCAGTTCTTC. Amino acid sequence: CASSLDGTITYNEQFF.

This clonotype was seen many times. The rearrangement uses TRBV20-1 and TRBJ2-1; D is unclear. Trimming removed 6 bases from V and 5 bases from J, with 14 bases in between. Germline CDR1 reads DFQATT; CDR2 reads SNEGSKA (reference sequence). The CDR3 totals 13 residues. CDR3 sequence reads: CSARGSSHNEQFF. The CDR3, as DNA: TGCAGTGCCCGAGGAAGTAGCCACAATGAGCAGTTCTTC.

This clonotype was detected many times. Here the CDR3 DNA reads TGTGCCAGCAGCTTCCTGGGCCGGAATCAGCCCCAGCATTTT. Translated, it gives CASSFLGRNQPQHF. The rearrangement links TRBV12-3 or TRBV12-4 to TRBJ1-5; D gene uncertain. V lost 6 bases and J 4 bases, leaving 13 bases between the germline ends. This CDR3 region has 14 residues.

This clonotype was observed at least ten times. V and J are TRBV20-1 and TRBJ2-7, with D possibly matching TRBD2 (6 bases). Germline CDR1 and CDR2: DFQATT and SNEGSKA (reference sequence). Trimming removed 2 bases at V and 0 bases at J, with 8 bases between. The CDR3 totals 13 residues. CDR3 DNA: TGCAGTGCTAGACTCGGGAGCTCCTACGAGCAGTACTTC. Amino acid sequence: CSARLGSSYEQYF.

Many counts were recorded for this clonotype. J is TRBJ2-1 and V is TRBV6-1, with unresolved D. Germline CDR1 is MNHNS and CDR2 is SASEGT. This CDR3 spans 14 amino acids. V was pared by 6 bases and J by 5 bases, with 14 bases between. The CDR3 nucleotides read TGTGCCAGCAGCGAGGACCGAATTAACAATGAGCAGTTCTTC. Amino acids: CASSEDRINNEQFF.

This clonotype was recorded many times. At one end the junction does not follow the germline gene, possibly because of a read error. The V gene is TRBV7-2, the J gene TRBJ1-4; no firm D call. CDR1 SGHTA and CDR2 FQGNSA come from the germline V gene. The CDR3 contains 15 residues. The DNA for the CDR3 is TGTGCCAGCAGCCTAGCAGGAAATTCGAATGAAAAACTGTTTTTT. Translated: CASSLAGNSNEKLFF.

This clonotype was seen many times. The V gene is TRBV27, the J gene TRBJ2-3, with D hard to call. The germline CDR1 and CDR2 sequences are MNHEY and SMNVEV (reference sequence). The V gene lost 6 bases and the J gene lost 3 bases, with 10 bases spanning the gap. The CDR3 runs 13 residues. The CDR3 sequence is CASRASRTDTQYF. In DNA form, the CDR3 reads TGTGCCAGCAGGGCTAGTAGGACAGATACGCAGTATTTT.

This clonotype was found many times. V usage is TRBV20-1 and J usage is TRBJ2-7; TRBD2 aligns across 10 bases. From germline, CDR1 is DFQATT and CDR2 SNEGSKA (reference sequence). Trimming at V came to 2 bases and at J to 2 bases, leaving 9 bases not matched to a gene. This CDR3 spans 16 amino acids. The CDR3 nucleotides are TGCAGTGCTAGACCGACTAGCGGGTTTATGACCTACGAGCAGTACTTC. As protein: CSARPTSGFMTYEQYF.

There are many counts of this clonotype. The chain combines TRBV3-1 with TRBJ1-1; D remains ambiguous. This CDR3 region has 16 residues. CDR1 LGHDT and CDR2 YNNKEL come from the germline V gene (reference sequence). Between the trimmed V and J ends, which lost 4 bases and 2 bases, there was a span of 17 bases. The CDR3 bases are TGTGCCAGCAGCCCCAAAAGTTCTTTACTTAACACTGAAGCTTTCTTT. This sequence encodes CASSPKSSLLNTEAFF.

This clonotype was observed many times. This chain connects TRBV12-3 or TRBV12-4 to TRBJ1-4; the D gene is possibly TRBD1 (5 bases). Between the trimmed V and J ends, which lost 3 bases and 14 bases, there was a span of 13 bases. The CDR3 is made up of 12 amino acids. In nucleotides, the CDR3 is TGTGCCAGCAGTTTCGAAGTCCAGGGTCTGTTTTTT. Translated, it gives CASSFEVQGLFF.